The sequence of this TCR beta chain was determined in a study of regulatory dendritic cells for organ transplantation. Deletions cut 2 bases from V and 7 bases from J, with 12 bases between. The CDR3 sequence is 13 residues long. Germline V CDR1 and CDR2: SNHLY, FYNNEI. Sequencing was performed with immunoSEQ multiplex PCR; in TCRdb, only in-frame clones are kept and a portion is missing. This repertoire shows 21,000 or so clones, about 70% found once; its top ten account for around 0.99%. This clone has a handful of counts. Its specificity is not known. Study results and limitations: The authors noted considerable between-person heterogeneity in alloreactive memory CD8+ cells. Memory CD8+ clonal expansion seemed more limited with regulatory than mature dendritic cells.

The genes are TRBV2 and TRBJ2-7, with TRBD1 as a possible D gene (6 bases). The sequence was obtained from a human donor in good health. The sample comprised memory CD4+ T cells from blood. This sample's subset: CD45RO+ memory T cells. The CDR3 bases are TGTGCCAGCAGTGAAACAGGGTTGGTGGAGCAGTACTTC. Its translation is CASSETGLVEQYF.